This paragraph covers one TCR beta chain sequence. Its specificity is not known. TCRdb reanalysed the reads using MiXCR and keeps one entry per CDR3 protein. The sample shows about 180,000 distinct CDR3 sequences, 17% of them seen only once. The data belong to a study of T cell repertoires in cytomegalovirus infection. General observations from the study: In two of eight donors, the top clonotype was HLA-C-restricted CMV-specific.

The germline gives CDR1 GTSNPN, CDR2 SVGIG (reference sequence). The ends were cut back, 1 base at V and 0 bases at J, with 5 bases in the middle. The length of the CDR3 is 13 residues. Material for sequencing was CD8+ T cells from PBMCs. V usage is TRBV30 and J usage is TRBJ2-3; D remains ambiguous. The receptor's source is a human donor in good health (CMV status not recorded). Some clones in this sample may be carry-over from other donors' samples. DNA for the CDR3: TGTGCCTGGAGTGCTATGAGCACAGATACGCAGTATTTT. Amino acids: CAWSAMSTDTQYF.